Following are 21 T cell receptor beta chains from one sample sequenced in a study of T cell responses to AZD1222 COVID-19 vaccine. Libraries were prepared by immunoSEQ multiplex PCR; TCRdb keeps only in-frame clonotypes and omits some of them. The sample holds some 120,000 clones, approximately 93% seen once. The source material was peripheral blood, sampled on day 0 of AZD1222 vaccination. Receptors originate from an adult in good health.

This chain uses TRBV10-2 with TRBJ1-2, with TRBD1 matching 9 bases. This CDR3 is 17 amino acids long. V lost 7 bases and J lost 4; bases outside the gene matches: 16. Germline CDR1 is WSHSY and CDR2 is SAAADI. The CDR3 loop is CASNSNPGQGGGYGYTF. The CDR3 DNA follows: TGCGCCAGCAATTCCAACCCGGGACAGGGAGGAGGCTATGGCTACACCTTC.

The chain has TRBV6-2 or TRBV6-3 and TRBJ2-5, with D possibly being TRBD2 (5 bases). CDR1 and CDR2 from the germline V gene are MNHEY and SVGEGT. CDR3 length: 14 amino acids. Trimming removed 4 bases at V and 1 base at J, with 10 bases between. This chain's CDR3 is CASSWTLGQETQYF. The DNA for the CDR3 is TGTGCCAGCAGTTGGACTCTTGGCCAAGAGACCCAGTACTTC.

The chain uses TRBV19 and TRBJ1-2, with D uncertain. The CDR3 is 11 amino acids. The V gene's germline CDR1 is LNHDA and CDR2 SQIVND (reference sequence). Trimming stripped 7 bases from V and 7 bases from J, with 10 bases between. CDR3 loop: CASKREGGYTF. DNA for the CDR3: TGTGCCAGTAAGAGAGAAGGTGGCTACACCTTC.

The chain uses TRBV2 and TRBJ2-2; D is unclear. Trimming removed 7 bases from V and 2 bases from J, with 14 bases in between. Germline lookup yields CDR1 SNHLY and CDR2 FYNNEI. The CDR3 sequence is 15 residues long. Here the CDR3 DNA reads TGTGCCAGCATTGCTAGGGCTGAAAACACCGGGGAGCTGTTTTTT. Amino acid sequence: CASIARAENTGELFF.

This chain uses TRBV4-2 with TRBJ1-5, with D perhaps TRBD1 (6 bases). This CDR3 spans 14 amino acids. Trimming pared 4 bases from V and 7 bases from J, leaving 14 bases between. CDR1 is LGHNA and CDR2 is YNFKEQ in the germline V gene. The CDR3 bases are TGTGCCAGCAGCCCAACAGGGAACGGGCAGCCCCAGCATTTT. This gives the protein CASSPTGNGQPQHF.

This rearrangement joins TRBV5-4 to TRBJ1-2, with TRBD1 matching over 9 bases. This CDR3 has 13 residues. J lost 7 bases, V lost 4 bases, and 5 bases had no gene match. From germline, CDR1 is SGHNT and CDR2 YYREEE (reference sequence). CDR3 loop: CASSRDRVSGYTF. CDR3 DNA: TGTGCCAGCAGCAGGGACAGGGTTTCTGGCTACACCTTC.

The rearrangement uses TRBV7-8 and TRBJ1-5, with TRBD1 as a possible D gene (6 bases). This CDR3 has 17 amino acids. The V gene's germline CDR1 is SGHVS and CDR2 FQNEAQ. Trimming removed 5 bases from V and 7 bases from J, with 24 bases in between. The CDR3 region is CASSPKRGTMGRQPQHF. CDR3 nucleotide sequence: TGTGCCAGCAGCCCTAAGAGGGGGACAATGGGAAGACAGCCCCAGCATTTT.

The chain uses TRBV10-3 and TRBJ2-4, with a weak D call TRBD2 (5 bases). CDR1 ENHRY and CDR2 SYGVKD come from the germline V gene. The V end lost 4 bases, the J end lost 0 bases, and 10 bases lay between the germline ends. The CDR3 runs 15 residues. CDR3 nucleotides: TGTGCCATCAGTGGAACGAGGGTAGCCAAAAACATTCAGTACTTC. Translated: CAISGTRVAKNIQYF.

This clone was observed once. Here the CDR3 DNA reads TGTGCCAGCAGCTTAGTGGGACAGGGCCCCAATGAGCAGTTCTTC. Translated, it gives CASSLVGQGPNEQFF. The chain is built from TRBV7-6 and TRBJ2-1; TRBD1 matches 9 bases. Germline V gene data show CDR1 as SGHVS and CDR2 as FNYEAQ. This CDR3 has 15 residues. V lost 1 base to trimming and J lost 6 bases; unmatched junction nucleotides: 4.

The rearrangement uses TRBV2 and TRBJ1-1, with D possibly being TRBD1 (5 bases). The V and J ends lost 0 bases and 6 bases respectively, with 11 bases between them. This CDR3 region has 14 residues. Germline CDR1 and CDR2: SNHLY and FYNNEI. DNA of the CDR3: TGTGCCAGCAGTGAAGCATGGGGCGCGTCTGAAGCTTTCTTT. Its protein product is CASSEAWGASEAFF.

The V and J genes are TRBV28 and TRBJ2-3; 10 bases are shared with TRBD2. The trim removed 4 bases at V and 3 bases at J, leaving 7 bases unmatched. There are 16 residues in the CDR3. CDR1 is MDHEN and CDR2 is SYDVKM in the germline V gene. CDR3 nucleotide sequence: TGTGCCAGCAGTTACGCCACTAGCGGGGTTACAGATACGCAGTATTTT. This translates into CASSYATSGVTDTQYF. Filled out from reference TRBV28 and TRBJ2-3, the complete variable domain reads DVKVTQSSRYLVKRTGEKVFLECVQDMDHENMFWYRQDPGLGLRLIYFSYDVKMKEKGDIPEGYSVSREKKERFSLILESASTNQTSMYLCASSYATSGVTDTQYFGPGTRLTVL.

The rearrangement uses TRBV19 and TRBJ2-3; 12 nucleotides match TRBD1. Germline values: CDR1 LNHDA, CDR2 SQIVND (reference sequence). V was pared by 7 bases and J by 4 bases, with 6 bases of the junction left unmatched. The CDR3 length is 15 residues. CDR3 amino acids: CASNLGQGAADTQYF. DNA for the CDR3: TGTGCCAGTAATTTGGGACAGGGGGCTGCAGATACGCAGTATTTT.

As regards this clone: Other DNA sequences from this sample encode an identical CDR3 as well. This chain joins TRBV7-2 and TRBJ1-6; D might be TRBD1 (5 bases). The CDR3 extends over 15 amino acids. Germline loops: CDR1 SGHTA, CDR2 FQGNSA. Trimming left V 5 bases short and J 7 bases short, with 15 bases between. This CDR3 reads CASSPSRGGNSPLHF. The CDR3 DNA sequence: TGTGCCAGCAGCCCCTCCCGGGGGGGAAATTCACCCCTCCACTTT.

The J gene is TRBJ1-5, the V gene TRBV30; TRBD1 agrees at 9 bases. Losses at the gene ends were 5 bases for V and 5 bases for J; bases not matched to a gene: 4. Germline-derived CDR1 and CDR2 are GTSNPN and SVGIG (reference sequence). The CDR3 has 13 amino acids. CDR3 amino acids: CAWAQGADQPQHF. The CDR3, as DNA: TGTGCCTGGGCACAGGGGGCCGATCAGCCCCAGCATTTT.

J is TRBJ1-1 and V is TRBV9; possible D gene TRBD1, 6 bases. CDR1 and CDR2 (germline): SGDLS, YYNGEE. The CDR3 loop spans 14 amino acids. V was cut by 3 bases and J by 2 bases, with 11 bases left in between. The chain's CDR3 is CASSGPQGNTEAFF. The CDR3 nucleotides are TGTGCCAGCAGCGGACCACAGGGAAACACTGAAGCTTTCTTT.

CDR3: CASSPSTFGGDLNTEAFF. The DNA of the CDR3 is TGCGCCAGCAGCCCTAGTACTTTTGGGGGGGATCTGAACACTGAAGCTTTCTTT. The chain couples TRBV5-1 to TRBJ1-1, with D possibly matching TRBD1 (5 bases). Trimming left V 4 bases short and J 0 bases short, with 22 bases between. CDR3 length equals 18 residues. CDR1 and CDR2 (germline): SGHRS, YFSETQ.

The chain links TRBV3-1 (or the pseudogene TRBV3-2) to TRBJ2-4, with D possibly matching TRBD2 (5 bases). Germline values: CDR1 LGHDT, CDR2 YNNKEL (reference sequence). The CDR3 covers 16 residues. V lost 1 base, J lost 0 bases, and 10 bases lay in between. The CDR3 DNA follows: TGTGCCAGCAGCCAAGGGACTCCAGGAGCCAAAAACATTCAGTACTTC. Residues: CASSQGTPGAKNIQYF.

The chain carries TRBV4-1 and TRBJ2-3, with TRBD1 matching 7 bases. In germline, CDR1 is MGHRA, CDR2 YSYEKL. The CDR3 runs 16 residues. V lost 4 bases, J lost 2 bases, and 9 bases stayed unmatched. This CDR3 reads CASSLGTALPTDTQYF. The DNA for the CDR3 is TGCGCCAGCAGCCTTGGGACAGCGCTACCCACAGATACGCAGTATTTT.

The chain employs TRBV20-1 and TRBJ1-2; D possibly corresponds to TRBD1 (5 bases). Germline assignment: CDR1 DFQATT and CDR2 SNEGSKA (reference sequence). The V end lost 3 bases, the J end lost 0 bases, and 11 bases lay between the germline ends. CDR3 length equals 14 residues. The CDR3 DNA sequence: TGCAGTGCTAGTGGGGGACCGACTAACTATGGCTACACCTTC. Protein product: CSASGGPTNYGYTF.

This chain connects TRBV6-4 to TRBJ1-6, with 7 bases aligning to TRBD1. J was trimmed by 7 bases and V by 7 bases; bases with no gene match: 4. There are 13 residues in the CDR3. The germline CDR1 and CDR2 sequences are MRHNA and SNTAGT. CDR3 bases: TGTGCCAGCAAAGGGACAGAGAATTCACCCCTCCACTTT. Translated, it gives CASKGTENSPLHF.

The chain has TRBV6-1 and TRBJ1-5, with TRBD1 as a possible D gene (5 bases). CDR1 and CDR2 (germline): MNHNS, SASEGT. Trimming removed 5 bases at V and 4 bases at J, with 12 bases between. The CDR3 has 14 residues. For the CDR3, the DNA is TGTGCCAGCAGTCTAGACAGAACTAATCAGCCCCAGCATTTT. It codes for CASSLDRTNQPQHF.